The rows below give T cell receptor beta chains drawn from one sample of a study of blood T cell repertoires in COVID-19. TCRdb's table, derived via immunoSEQ multiplex PCR, lists solely in-frame clones and lacks some. The repertoire includes a few hundred thousand clones, about 83% of them detected once, and about 6% sits in the top ten. The sequenced sample was PBMCs or T cells enriched from blood (not recorded which). The receptors stem from a middle-aged woman who had recovered from COVID-19. The CDR3 runs from the conserved cysteine through the conserved F or W. The order of the fields is V gene, J gene, clone size, D gene, CDR3 protein, CDR3 DNA. The D gene is left open where the match is weak. Clone sizes are given selectively: once, few, many, or a class where the clone is expanded.

>TRBV5-1|TRBJ2-5|.|.
CASSARQAQETQYF
TGCGCCAGCAGCGCTCGACAGGCACAAGAGACCCAGTACTTC
>TRBV3-1/TRBV3-2|TRBJ1-6|.|.
CASSQDGSYNSPLHF
TGTGCCAGCAGCCAAGACGGTTCTTATAATTCACCCCTCCACTTT
>TRBV28|TRBJ2-7|.|TRBD1
CASSLYPDRSYEQYF
TGTGCCAGCAGTTTATACCCGGACAGGTCCTACGAGCAGTACTTC
>TRBV12-5|TRBJ2-7|.|.
CASGLVLRRPYEQYF
TGTGCTAGTGGTTTGGTACTCCGGCGGCCCTACGAGCAGTACTTC
>TRBV29-1|TRBJ2-1|once|.
CSVRILLDSSGYPQFF
TGCAGCGTCCGCATTTTATTGGACTCCTCGGGTTACCCGCAGTTCTTC
>TRBV7-2|TRBJ1-5|once|.
CASSLGPGSNQPQHF
TGTGCCAGCAGCTTAGGGCCAGGTAGCAATCAGCCCCAGCATTTT
>TRBV7-2|TRBJ2-7|once|TRBD2
CASSSGAVAGVYEQYF
TGTGCCAGCAGCTCGGGGGCGGTAGCGGGAGTCTACGAGCAGTACTTC
>TRBV18|TRBJ2-2|once|.
CASSSPVNTGELFF
TGTGCCAGCTCATCCCCCGTGAACACCGGGGAGCTGTTTTTT
>TRBV19|TRBJ2-1|.|TRBD1
CASSIDAGQGDNEQFF
TGTGCCAGTAGTATAGATGCGGGACAGGGTGATAATGAGCAGTTCTTC
>TRBV5-4|TRBJ2-5|.|TRBD2
CASSLEAGGRETQYF
TGTGCCAGCAGCTTGGAAGCGGGAGGGAGGGAGACCCAGTACTTC
>TRBV18|TRBJ2-1|.|TRBD2
CASSPGTSSNEQFF
TGTGCCAGCTCACCCGGGACTAGCAGCAATGAGCAGTTCTTC
>TRBV10-3|TRBJ2-1|.|.
CAISEGAISVNEQFF
TGTGCCATCAGTGAGGGGGCTATATCGGTCAATGAGCAGTTCTTC
>TRBV28|TRBJ1-3|.|.
CASSSPPGSGNTIYF
TGTGCCAGCAGTTCCCCCCCGGGGTCTGGAAACACCATATATTTT
>TRBV9|TRBJ2-1|.|TRBD2
CASSAGTSGSGEQFF
TGTGCCAGCAGCGCCGGGACTAGCGGGAGTGGTGAGCAGTTCTTC
>TRBV28|TRBJ2-7|.|TRBD1
CASSSLGTGGYEQYF
TGTGCCAGCAGCAGCCTTGGGACAGGGGGCTACGAGCAGTACTTC
>TRBV7-3|TRBJ1-1|.|TRBD1
CASSPDRGREAFF
TGTGCCAGCAGCCCTGACAGGGGTCGTGAAGCTTTCTTT
>TRBV2|TRBJ2-1|.|.
CASSVESEQFF
TGTGCCAGCAGTGTGGAGAGTGAGCAGTTCTTC
>TRBV20-1|TRBJ2-7|.|TRBD1
CSAYTGGEQYF
TGCAGTGCTTATACAGGGGGCGAGCAGTACTTC
>TRBV9|TRBJ2-1|.|TRBD2
CASSASGSGYNEQFF
TGTGCCAGCAGCGCTAGCGGGAGCGGGTACAATGAGCAGTTCTTC
>TRBV6-2/TRBV6-3|TRBJ1-1|.|.
CASSYIRGTEAFF
TGTGCCAGCAGTTACATTCGGGGCACTGAAGCTTTCTTT
>TRBV6-5|TRBJ1-1|.|TRBD1
CASSYSRDRGTEAFF
TGTGCCAGCAGTTACTCCCGGGACAGGGGTACTGAAGCTTTCTTT
>TRBV14|TRBJ2-1|once|TRBD2
CASSHGLAGYNEQFF
TGTGCCAGCAGCCACGGACTAGCCGGCTACAATGAGCAGTTCTTC
>TRBV28|TRBJ2-7|once|TRBD1
CASSGATGSSYEQYF
TGTGCCAGCAGTGGGGCGACAGGGAGCTCCTACGAGCAGTACTTC
>TRBV14|TRBJ2-3|.|TRBD1
CASSPRQGATDTQYF
TGTGCCAGCAGCCCCAGGCAGGGGGCAACAGATACGCAGTATTTT
>TRBV6-1|TRBJ2-5|.|TRBD1
CASSEGRQGTAGTQYF
TGTGCCAGCAGTGAAGGACGACAGGGGACGGCTGGGACCCAGTACTTC
>TRBV7-2|TRBJ2-3|.|.
CASSLSWGLSTSTDTQYF
TGTGCCAGCAGCTTATCCTGGGGACTTTCAACTAGCACAGATACGCAGTATTTT
>TRBV30|TRBJ1-2|.|.
CAWSVRQGINYGYTF
TGTGCCTGGAGTGTACGGCAGGGCATTAACTATGGCTACACCTTC
>TRBV5-6|TRBJ2-2|.|.
CASSPLGGAANTGELFF
TGTGCCAGCAGCCCCCTTGGCGGGGCAGCGAACACCGGGGAGCTGTTTTTT
>TRBV6-5|TRBJ1-1|.|TRBD1
CASSPIRQGATFF
TGTGCCAGCAGTCCTATACGACAGGGAGCGACTTTCTTT
>TRBV20-1|TRBJ2-3|.|TRBD1
CIGTGSDTQYF
TGCATTGGGACAGGGAGTGATACGCAGTATTTT
>TRBV4-1|TRBJ2-1|.|.
CASSQDRSRSYNEQFF
TGCGCCAGCAGCCAAGATCGGTCCCGCTCCTACAATGAGCAGTTCTTC
>TRBV28|TRBJ2-3|.|TRBD2
CASSPPGGATGADTQYF
TGTGCCAGCAGTCCGCCGGGGGGAGCGACGGGTGCAGATACGCAGTATTTT
>TRBV6-5|TRBJ1-3|.|.
CASSFRRRLSGNTIYF
TGTGCCAGCAGTTTCCGGAGGAGGCTCTCTGGAAACACCATATATTTT
>TRBV6-5|TRBJ2-7|.|TRBD1
CASSSQGSSYEQYF
TGTGCCAGCAGTTCACAGGGGAGCTCCTACGAGCAGTACTTC
>TRBV2|TRBJ2-5|.|TRBD2
CASRDGGRETQYF
TGTGCCAGCAGGGACGGCGGGAGGGAGACCCAGTACTTC
>TRBV3-1/TRBV3-2|TRBJ2-2|.|TRBD2
CASSQDLLAGYTGELFF
TGTGCCAGCAGCCAAGATCTATTAGCGGGGTACACCGGGGAGCTGTTTTTT
>TRBV7-7|TRBJ2-1|.|.
CASSLAEGLGFYNEQFF
TGTGCTAGCAGCTTAGCGGAGGGCCTCGGTTTCTACAATGAGCAGTTCTTC
>TRBV19|TRBJ2-1|.|TRBD1
CASSTYPGQGSNEQFF
TGTGCCAGTAGCACCTATCCGGGACAGGGGAGCAATGAGCAGTTCTTC